The 32 T cell receptor beta chains given below trace back to one sample, sequenced in a study of T cell changes during pregnancy in multiple sclerosis. This table comes from immunoSEQ multiplex PCR, and its TCRdb copy is limited to in-frame clones, with some not included. The sample comprises 80,000 or so clones, about 92% of which are singletons, and about 2.5% rests with the top ten. Here the sequenced sample was peripheral blood, taken before pregnancy. The receptors were gathered from a female donor with multiple sclerosis, enrolled in a pregnancy study.

The chain links TRBV6-1 to TRBJ1-5; D not resolved. Germline V gene lookup returns CDR1 MNHNS and CDR2 SASEGT. This CDR3 region has 14 residues. V was cut by 2 bases and J by 7 bases, with 12 bases left in between. The CDR3 region is CASSELGLGQPQHF. DNA of the CDR3: TGTGCCAGCAGTGAATTAGGCCTCGGGCAGCCCCAGCATTTT.

The chain is built from TRBV5-5 and TRBJ2-1; 9 bases fit TRBD2. CDR1 SGHKS and CDR2 YYEKEE come from the germline V gene (reference sequence). The CDR3 length is 15 residues. The V segment lost 2 bases and the J segment 6 bases; nucleotides outside the gene matches: 6. CDR3 sequence: CASSFLAGVSNEQFF. In nucleotides, the CDR3 is TGTGCCAGCAGCTTCTTAGCGGGAGTTAGCAATGAGCAGTTCTTC.

J is TRBJ2-5 and V is TRBV7-3, with 7 bases aligning to TRBD1. Germline CDR1 and CDR2: SGHTA and FQGTGA. The CDR3 is 14 amino acids. V shed 5 bases and J 5 bases; nucleotides not matched to a gene: 8. The CDR3 reads CASSPQGRWETQYF. CDR3 sequence (DNA): TGTGCCAGCAGCCCACAGGGGCGCTGGGAGACCCAGTACTTC. Variable domain in full (rest from reference TRBV7-3 and TRBJ2-5): GAGVSQTPSNKVTEKGKYVELRCDPISGHTALYWYRQSLGQGPEFLIYFQGTGAADDSGLPNDRFFAVRPEGSVSTLKIQRTERGDSAVYLCASSPQGRWETQYFGPGTRLLVL.

CDR3 in DNA: TGTGCCAGCACCGACAGACAGGGCGACTATGGCTACACCTTC. It yields the protein CASTDRQGDYGYTF. The chain joins TRBV11-3 to TRBJ1-2, with 7 nucleotides matching TRBD1. The V segment lost 7 bases and the J segment 3 bases; nucleotides outside the gene matches: 8. This CDR3 has 14 residues. CDR1 and CDR2 (germline): SGHNT, YENEEA.

The chain uses TRBV5-1 and TRBJ2-7, with TRBD2 identical over 10 bases. The CDR3 spans 17 residues. The trim removed 0 bases at V and 6 bases at J, leaving 12 bases unmatched. Germline lookup yields CDR1 SGHRS and CDR2 YFSETQ. This CDR3 reads CASSLEASGSSLGEQYF. The CDR3 nucleotides read TGCGCCAGCAGCTTGGAGGCTAGCGGGAGCTCCCTCGGCGAGCAGTACTTC.

The rearrangement uses TRBV28 and TRBJ2-3; TRBD2 matches at 13 bases. The CDR3 is made up of 17 amino acids. Looked up from germline, CDR1 is MDHEN and CDR2 is SYDVKM. Trimming took 3 bases from V and 5 from J; bases not matched to a gene: 8. The CDR3 sequence: CASSLFGLAGVVDTQYF. The CDR3 bases are TGTGCCAGCAGTTTGTTCGGACTAGCGGGAGTGGTAGATACGCAGTATTTT. Using reference TRBV28 and TRBJ2-3 for the parts outside the CDR3, the full variable domain is DVKVTQSSRYLVKRTGEKVFLECVQDMDHENMFWYRQDPGLGLRLIYFSYDVKMKEKGDIPEGYSVSREKKERFSLILESASTNQTSMYLCASSLFGLAGVVDTQYFGPGTRLTVL.

The rearrangement links TRBV5-1 to TRBJ2-7; 15 bases match TRBD2. The J segment lost 1 base and the V segment lost 4 bases, leaving 12 bases of the junction unmatched. Per germline, CDR1 SGHRS and CDR2 YFSETQ. The CDR3 is 19 residues long. The CDR3 region has the DNA TGCGCCAGCAGCCCGGGACTAGCGGGAGGAACCACTAAATCCTACGAGCAGTACTTC. This translates into CASSPGLAGGTTKSYEQYF.

CDR3 sequence (DNA): TGTGCCAGCAGTTTGGGGGCGGGAGAGGTCACAGATACGCAGTATTTT. Translating gives CASSLGAGEVTDTQYF. The genes are TRBV27 and TRBJ2-3; TRBD2 might be the D (7 bases). Trimming stripped 3 bases from V and 2 bases from J, with 15 bases between. The CDR3 consists of 16 residues. Per the germline V gene, CDR1 is MNHEY and CDR2 is SMNVEV (reference sequence).

J is TRBJ2-1 and V is TRBV11-2; 7 bases map to TRBD2. V shed 1 base, J shed 4 bases, and the junction held 7 bases outside the gene matches. CDR1 SGHAT and CDR2 FQNNGV come from the germline V gene. This CDR3 spans 16 amino acids. DNA of the CDR3: TGTGCCAGCAGCTTAGGGCCTAGCGGTGGGTACAATGAGCAGTTCTTC. Residues: CASSLGPSGGYNEQFF.

V and J are TRBV5-8 and TRBJ2-1, with no clear D. This CDR3 region has 15 residues. V lost 0 bases to trimming and J lost 6 bases, with 13 bases between them. Germline V gene data show CDR1 as SGHTS and CDR2 as YDEGEE. The DNA of the CDR3 is TGTGCCAGCAGCTTGGCCTTGACACTCCGCAATGAGCAGTTCTTC. Protein product: CASSLALTLRNEQFF.

The V and J genes are TRBV7-2 and TRBJ2-2; no clear D. The CDR3 runs to 13 residues. Trimming removed 2 bases from V and 1 base from J, with 2 bases in between. Germline-derived CDR1 and CDR2 are SGHTA and FQGNSA. The CDR3 sequence is CASSLRNTGELFF. For the CDR3, the DNA is TGTGCCAGCAGCTTACGGAACACCGGGGAGCTGTTTTTT.

The chain links TRBV5-4 to TRBJ2-2, with 7 bases matching TRBD2. CDR1 SGHNT and CDR2 YYREEE come from the germline V gene (reference sequence). V was pared by 8 bases and J by 3 bases, with 10 bases of the junction left unmatched. The CDR3 runs to 15 residues. DNA of the CDR3: TGTGCCAGTCGACCCCGGGACTACGACACCGGGGAGCTGTTTTTT. Translating it yields CASRPRDYDTGELFF.

This chain joins TRBV27 and TRBJ2-1; 7 nucleotides agree with TRBD2. The germline V gene encodes CDR1 MNHEY and CDR2 SMNVEV (reference sequence). This CDR3 is 14 amino acids long. Trimming at V came to 7 bases and at J to 0 bases, leaving 3 bases not matched to a gene. The CDR3: CASTPGGSYNEQFF. CDR3 DNA: TGTGCCAGCACTCCGGGAGGCTCCTACAATGAGCAGTTCTTC.

The chain joins TRBV7-9 to TRBJ2-5, with TRBD1 as a possible D gene (5 bases). The length of the CDR3 is 14 residues. The germline CDR1 and CDR2 sequences are SEHNR and FQNEAQ (reference sequence). V lost 4 bases and J lost 6, with 15 bases in between. CDR3 amino acids: CASSSGPKGKTQYF. CDR3 nucleotide sequence: TGTGCCAGCAGCTCCGGACCAAAGGGGAAGACCCAGTACTTC.

This clone was seen a handful of times. The CDR3 reads CSASGARATNEKLFF. In DNA, the CDR3 is TGCAGCGCGTCAGGGGCCAGAGCAACTAATGAAAAACTGTTTTTT. The rearrangement uses TRBV29-1 and TRBJ1-4; D is perhaps TRBD1 (6 bases). V dropped 7 bases and J dropped 0 bases, with 15 bases sitting between them. Germline V lookup: CDR1 SQVTM, CDR2 ANQGSEA. This CDR3 comprises 15 residues. Variable domain in full (rest from reference TRBV29-1 and TRBJ1-4): SAVISQKPSRDICQRGTSLTIQCQVDSQVTMMFWYRQQPGQSLTLIATANQGSEATYESGFVIDKFPISRPNLTFSTLTVSNMSPEDSSIYLCSASGARATNEKLFFGSGTQLSVL.

This sequence joins TRBV28 and TRBJ2-7; 8 bases match TRBD1. Germline CDR1 and CDR2: MDHEN and SYDVKM. CDR3 length: 12 residues. V was clipped by 8 bases and J by 7 bases; unmatched bases: 7. CDR3 region: CASGTGPEEQYF. The CDR3 region has the DNA TGTGCCAGCGGGACAGGACCTGAGGAGCAGTACTTC.

This sequence joins TRBV27 and TRBJ1-1; TRBD1 is a possible D gene (5 bases). Trimming pared 6 bases from V and 1 base from J, leaving 15 bases between. Germline lookup yields CDR1 MNHEY and CDR2 SMNVEV (reference sequence). The length of the CDR3 is 15 residues. CDR3: CASRGLAGENTEAFF. The CDR3, as DNA: TGTGCCAGCAGGGGGCTCGCGGGGGAGAACACTGAAGCTTTCTTT.

The count of this clone is one. The chain recombines TRBV5-1 with TRBJ2-3, with TRBD2 matching 8 bases. CDR1 is SGHRS, CDR2 YFSETQ, per germline. CDR3 length: 16 amino acids. With 4 bases clipped from V and 0 bases from J, the junction kept 7 bases outside the gene matches. CDR3 nucleotide sequence: TGCGCCAGCAGCCGACTAGCGCACTCTAGCACAGATACGCAGTATTTT. Translated, it gives CASSRLAHSSTDTQYF.

This chain uses TRBV19 with TRBJ2-7; 10 bases fit TRBD2. V was pared by 6 bases and J by 4 bases, with 21 bases of the junction left unmatched. Looked up from germline, CDR1 is LNHDA and CDR2 is SQIVND (reference sequence). The CDR3 loop spans 19 amino acids. The chain's CDR3 is CASSASDSRWASGSYEQYF. The CDR3 DNA follows: TGTGCCAGTAGCGCATCTGACTCACGGTGGGCTAGCGGGAGTTACGAGCAGTACTTC.

This chain uses TRBV6-5 with TRBJ2-3, with 8 bases matching TRBD2. Per germline, CDR1 MNHEY and CDR2 SVGAGI. The V and J ends lost 2 bases and 4 bases, in that order; junction bases with no gene match: 8. The CDR3 sequence is 16 residues long. The CDR3 sequence is CASSYGTSHGPDTQYF. Written as DNA, the CDR3 is TGTGCCAGCAGTTACGGGACTAGTCATGGCCCAGATACGCAGTATTTT.

The CDR3 DNA sequence: TGTGCCAGCAGCTCCCCGGACAGGGATATGAATGAGCAGTTCTTC. Its translation is CASSSPDRDMNEQFF. V usage is TRBV7-9 and J usage is TRBJ2-1; 8 nucleotides match TRBD1. This CDR3 is 15 amino acids long. V lost 4 bases and J lost 7; bases outside the gene matches: 9. Germline V gene sequence: CDR1 SEHNR, CDR2 FQNEAQ (reference sequence).

The chain joins TRBV6-5 to TRBJ2-1, with D perhaps TRBD2 (6 bases). The CDR3 totals 16 residues. Trimming took 1 base from V and 0 from J, leaving 10 bases between them. Germline assignment: CDR1 MNHEY and CDR2 SVGAGI. CDR3 coding DNA: TGTGCCAGCAGTTACTTTTTCGGGAGCTCCTACAATGAGCAGTTCTTC. Amino acids: CASSYFFGSSYNEQFF.

CDR3 residues: CASSAKGQGYTEAFF. The DNA of the CDR3 is TGTGCCAGTAGTGCTAAGGGACAGGGTTACACTGAAGCTTTCTTT. The chain links TRBV19 to TRBJ1-1, with 9 bases that match TRBD1. This CDR3 comprises 15 residues. After removal of 5 bases from V and 3 bases from J, the junction contained 7 bases not matched to a gene. Germline CDR1 is LNHDA and CDR2 is SQIVND (reference sequence).

This chain uses TRBV28 with TRBJ2-7; perhaps TRBD1 as D (6 bases). Per germline, CDR1 MDHEN and CDR2 SYDVKM. V was pared by 5 bases and J by 7 bases, with 24 bases between. The length of the CDR3 is 16 residues. This CDR3 is CASSAPGQGILREQYF. For the CDR3, the DNA is TGTGCCAGCAGTGCCCCGGGTCAGGGGATTTTGAGAGAGCAGTACTTC. The whole variable domain, filled in from reference TRBV28 and TRBJ2-7, reads DVKVTQSSRYLVKRTGEKVFLECVQDMDHENMFWYRQDPGLGLRLIYFSYDVKMKEKGDIPEGYSVSREKKERFSLILESASTNQTSMYLCASSAPGQGILREQYFGPGTRLTVT.

The chain employs TRBV29-1 and TRBJ2-7; TRBD1 matches at 8 bases. The CDR3 covers 14 residues. Germline-derived CDR1 and CDR2 are SQVTM and ANQGSEA. Trimming took 4 bases from V and 0 from J; bases not matched to a gene: 5. The DNA for the CDR3 is TGCAGCGTTGGAGGACAGGGAGGCTCCTACGAGCAGTACTTC. It yields the protein CSVGGQGGSYEQYF.

This clone has a handful of counts. The chain links TRBV6-1 to TRBJ2-7, with D maybe TRBD2 (5 bases). This CDR3 comprises 15 residues. Germline CDR1 reads MNHNS; CDR2 reads SASEGT. Trimming took off 1 base at V and 4 bases at J, with 14 bases between the two ends. The CDR3 DNA follows: TGTGCCAGCAGTGAAGTCCCCGACGGGGTTTACGAGCAGTACTTC. Its protein is CASSEVPDGVYEQYF.

The chain links TRBV29-1 to TRBJ2-4; 8 bases line up with TRBD1. The CDR3 has 16 residues. V lost 1 base and J lost 0; bases outside the gene matches: 5. Germline CDR1 reads SQVTM; CDR2 reads ANQGSEA. This chain's CDR3 is CSVEGGQGLAKNIQYF. DNA for the CDR3: TGCAGCGTTGAAGGAGGACAGGGATTAGCCAAAAACATTCAGTACTTC.

The V and J genes are TRBV6-5 and TRBJ1-1; 9 nucleotides line up with TRBD1. Trimming removed 10 bases from V and 5 bases from J; junction bases left unmatched: 8. CDR1 is MNHEY and CDR2 is SVGAGI in the germline V gene. This CDR3 is built from 13 residues. For the CDR3, the DNA is TGTGCCACCAGGGGACAGGGTCGGACTGAAGCTTTCTTT. The encoded protein is CATRGQGRTEAFF.

The CDR3 here is CASSTGEQYF. CDR3 nucleotide sequence: TGTGCCAGCAGTACAGGGGAGCAGTACTTC. The chain uses TRBV28 and TRBJ2-7; possibly TRBD1 for D (6 bases). The germline V gene has CDR1 MDHEN and CDR2 SYDVKM. Trimming stripped 5 bases from V and 7 bases from J, with 6 bases between. This CDR3 has 10 amino acids.

This clone was seen a handful of times. The V gene is TRBV13, the J gene TRBJ2-1; TRBD2 agrees at 12 bases. The CDR3 sequence is 20 residues long. The V segment lost 5 bases and the J segment 0 bases; nucleotides outside the gene matches: 14. Germline CDR1 reads PRHDT; CDR2 reads FYEKMQ (reference sequence). The CDR3 loop reads CASSRYSRTSGRSSYNEQFF. As DNA, the CDR3 is TGTGCCAGCAGCCGTTATAGCCGTACTAGCGGGAGGAGCTCCTACAATGAGCAGTTCTTC.

The chain carries TRBV6-4 and TRBJ1-1; D is perhaps TRBD1 (6 bases). Between the trimmed V and J ends, which lost 5 bases and 1 base, there was a span of 11 bases. CDR1 MRHNA and CDR2 SNTAGT come from the germline V gene. The CDR3 consists of 14 residues. The DNA of the CDR3 is TGTGCCAGCAGTAAGGACAGACAGAACACTGAAGCTTTCTTT. Translating it yields CASSKDRQNTEAFF.

This chain uses TRBV5-1 with TRBJ2-7; no reliable D call. The length of the CDR3 is 15 residues. CDR1 is SGHRS, CDR2 YFSETQ, per germline. V was trimmed by 0 bases and J by 1 base, leaving 11 bases between them. CDR3 sequence (DNA): TGCGCCAGCAGCTTGGGTGGCGGTCCTTCCTACGAGCAGTACTTC. Translating gives CASSLGGGPSYEQYF.